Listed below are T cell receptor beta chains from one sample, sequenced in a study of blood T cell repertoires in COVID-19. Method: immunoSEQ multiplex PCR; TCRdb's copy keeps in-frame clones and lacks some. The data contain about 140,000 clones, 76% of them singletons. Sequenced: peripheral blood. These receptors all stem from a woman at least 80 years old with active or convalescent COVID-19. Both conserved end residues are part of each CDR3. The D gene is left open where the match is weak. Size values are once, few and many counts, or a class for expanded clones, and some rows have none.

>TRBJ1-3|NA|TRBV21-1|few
TGTGCCAGCAGCTTGGAGGGGGCAAGTGGAAACACCATATATTTT
CASSLEGASGNTIYF
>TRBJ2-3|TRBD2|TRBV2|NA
TGTGCCAGCAGTCAGGGGACTAGCGTATCCGGCACAGATACGCAGTATTTT
CASSQGTSVSGTDTQYF
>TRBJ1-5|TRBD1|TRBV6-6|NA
TGTGCCAGCACCGACACAGGGGGGTTTGGTCAGCCCCAGCATTTT
CASTDTGGFGQPQHF
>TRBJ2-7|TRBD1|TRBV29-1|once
TGCAGCGTTGAAAATGTAGGACAGGGAATCACCTACGAGCAGTACTTC
CSVENVGQGITYEQYF
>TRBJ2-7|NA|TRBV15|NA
TGTGCCACCAGCAGAGATAGCCCCGTACAGTACTTC
CATSRDSPVQYF
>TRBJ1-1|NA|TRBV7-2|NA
TGTGCCAGCAGCTTAGATTTCACGGTAGAAGCTTTCTTT
CASSLDFTVEAFF
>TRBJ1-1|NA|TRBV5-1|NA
TGCGCCAGCAGCTGGGGGCAGTGGACTGAAGCTTTCTTT
CASSWGQWTEAFF
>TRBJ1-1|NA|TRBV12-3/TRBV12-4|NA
TGTGCCAGCAGTCCCAGGGGAAACACTGAAGCTTTCTTT
CASSPRGNTEAFF
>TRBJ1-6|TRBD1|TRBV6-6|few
TGTGCCAGCAGTCAGGGACAGGGATCACCCCTCCACTTT
CASSQGQGSPLHF
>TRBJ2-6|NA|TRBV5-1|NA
TGCGCCAGCAGCTTAAAACGGGCTGGGGCCAACGTCCTGACTTTC
CASSLKRAGANVLTF
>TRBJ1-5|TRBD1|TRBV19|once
TGTGCCAGTAGAGGGACAGGGGGCGCTCATCAGCCCCAGCATTTT
CASRGTGGAHQPQHF
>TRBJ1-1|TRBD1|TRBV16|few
TGTGCCAGCAGCCTGGACAGGATGAACACTGAAGCTTTCTTT
CASSLDRMNTEAFF
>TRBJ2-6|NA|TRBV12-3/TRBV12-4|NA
TGTGCCAGCAGTTTCAGTGGGGCCAACGTCCTGACTTTC
CASSFSGANVLTF
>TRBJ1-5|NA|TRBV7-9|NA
TGTGCCAGCAGCTTGGACAGCACAAATCAGCCCCAGCATTTT
CASSLDSTNQPQHF
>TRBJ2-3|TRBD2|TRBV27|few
TGTGCCAGCAGCAAAACTAGCGGGGGGGCAGGGCCACAGAGCACAGATACGCAGTATTTT
CASSKTSGGAGPQSTDTQYF
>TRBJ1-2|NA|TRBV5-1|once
TGCGCCAGCAGCTTGGGACAGGTTAACTATGGCTACACCTTC
CASSLGQVNYGYTF
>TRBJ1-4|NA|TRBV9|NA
TGTGCCAGCAGCGTAATGTGGGGCACTAATGAAAAACTGTTTTTT
CASSVMWGTNEKLFF
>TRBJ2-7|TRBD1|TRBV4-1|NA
TGCGCCAGCAGCCCTACCACAGGGGGTATTAGCTACGAGCAGTACTTC
CASSPTTGGISYEQYF
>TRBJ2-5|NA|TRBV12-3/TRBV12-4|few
TGTGCCAGCAGAGGGGGAGAGACCCAGTACTTC
CASRGGETQYF
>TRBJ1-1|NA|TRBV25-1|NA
TGTGCCAGCAGACGGGGGAGCGGGACTGAAGCTTTCTTT
CASRRGSGTEAFF
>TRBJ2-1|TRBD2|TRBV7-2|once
TGTGCCAGCAGCTTAGCCTCCGGGACTAGCGGGGGGGAGCAGTTCTTC
CASSLASGTSGGEQFF
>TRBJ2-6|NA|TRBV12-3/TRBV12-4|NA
TGTGCCAGCATGAAGGAGAACGTCCTGACTTTC
CASMKENVLTF
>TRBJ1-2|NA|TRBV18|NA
TGTGCCAGCTCACCATTGTCGGAGGCGCGTAACTATGGCTACACCTTC
CASSPLSEARNYGYTF
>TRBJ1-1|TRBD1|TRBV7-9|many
TGTGCCAGCAGGTCGACAGGGGCTTGGGGATCTGAAGCTTTCTTT
CASRSTGAWGSEAFF
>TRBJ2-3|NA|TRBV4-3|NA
TGCGCCAGCAGCCAAGATCTGTTAGATACGCAGTATTTT
CASSQDLLDTQYF
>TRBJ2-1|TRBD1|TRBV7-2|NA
TGTGCCAGCAGCTTAACGATCCAGGGGGCTACTGATGAGCAGTTCTTC
CASSLTIQGATDEQFF
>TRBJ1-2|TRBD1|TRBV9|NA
TGTGCCAGCGAAGCTACCGACAGGGGAGATGGCTACACCTTC
CASEATDRGDGYTF
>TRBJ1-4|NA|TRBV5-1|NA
TGCGCCAGCAGCCCCGAAATCAGGCAGGATGAAAAACTGTTTTTT
CASSPEIRQDEKLFF
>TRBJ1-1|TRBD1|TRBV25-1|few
TGTGCCAGCAGTAAACCGACAGGGGTGAACACTGAAGCTTTCTTT
CASSKPTGVNTEAFF
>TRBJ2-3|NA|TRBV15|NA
TGTGCCACCAGCTACTCACCAGGGTTCTCCACAGATACGCAGTATTTT
CATSYSPGFSTDTQYF
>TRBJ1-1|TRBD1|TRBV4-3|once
TGCGCCAGCAGCCAAGATCAGGGGGCGGAAGCTTTCTTT
CASSQDQGAEAFF
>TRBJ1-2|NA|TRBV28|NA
TGTGCCAGCAGTTTATCGAACACCTATGGCTACACCTTC
CASSLSNTYGYTF
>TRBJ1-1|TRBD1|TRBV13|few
TGTGCCAGCAGCACAGGGGGGATTATGAACACTGAAGCTTTCTTT
CASSTGGIMNTEAFF
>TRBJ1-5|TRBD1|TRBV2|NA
TGTGCCAGCAGAGCCGGACAGGGCAGTCAGCCCCAGCATTTT
CASRAGQGSQPQHF
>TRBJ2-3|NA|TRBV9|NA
TGTGCCAGCAGCTTACAGGAAAGCACAGATACGCAGTATTTT
CASSLQESTDTQYF
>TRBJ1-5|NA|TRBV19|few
TGTGCCAGTACGGGGGGAGGGCTAAGCAATCAGCCCCAGCATTTT
CASTGGGLSNQPQHF
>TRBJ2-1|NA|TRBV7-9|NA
TGTGCCAGCAGCTTAGCAGGGGGTCTCTATCCTCTATTCAATGAGCAGTTCTTC
CASSLAGGLYPLFNEQFF
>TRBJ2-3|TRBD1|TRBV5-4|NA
TGTGCCAGCAGCTCTACAGGGGGCGGGGGCCCCGGAACGCAGTATTTT
CASSSTGGGGPGTQYF
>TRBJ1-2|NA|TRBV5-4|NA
TGTGCCAGCAGTCACGACAGTCTCTATGGCTACACCTTC
CASSHDSLYGYTF
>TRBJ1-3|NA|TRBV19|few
TGTGCCAGTGTGACTACCGGCTCTGGAAACACCATATATTTT
CASVTTGSGNTIYF
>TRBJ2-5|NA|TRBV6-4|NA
TGTGCCGTTGAAACCCTGGGCTTGGGAGAGACCCAGTACTTC
CAVETLGLGETQYF
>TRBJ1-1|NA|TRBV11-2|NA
TGTGCCAGCAGCTCCCAGCAGAGGGTTATGAGCACTGAAGCTTTCTTT
CASSSQQRVMSTEAFF
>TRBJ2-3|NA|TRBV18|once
TGTGCCAGCTCCCGAGCCCCCCCCCAAGATACGCAGTATTTT
CASSRAPPQDTQYF
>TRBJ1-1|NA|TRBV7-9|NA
TGTGCCAGCAGACCCCAATATCAGGGGATCTACACTGAAGCTTTCTTT
CASRPQYQGIYTEAFF
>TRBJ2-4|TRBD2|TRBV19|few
TGTGCCAGTAGGACTTTGGGGGAGGGAAACATTCAGTACTTC
CASRTLGEGNIQYF
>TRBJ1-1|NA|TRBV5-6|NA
TGTGCCAGCAGCTACCTACAGAGAAACACTGAAGCTTTCTTT
CASSYLQRNTEAFF
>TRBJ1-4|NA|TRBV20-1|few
TGCAGTGCTAGAGTGCAGGAAAAACTGTTTTTT
CSARVQEKLFF
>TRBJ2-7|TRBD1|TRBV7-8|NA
TGTGCCAGCAGTATACAGGGGGGCGATTACGAGCAGTACTTC
CASSIQGGDYEQYF
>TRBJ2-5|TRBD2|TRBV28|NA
TGTGCCAGCAGTTCACCGGGACTAGCGGGGTCCTGGGAGACCCAGTACTTC
CASSSPGLAGSWETQYF
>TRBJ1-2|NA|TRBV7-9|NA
TGTGCCAGCAGACCGACCCGGGATCTCGGCTACACCTTC
CASRPTRDLGYTF
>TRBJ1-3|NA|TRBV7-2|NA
TGTGCCAGCAGCTTTCAGACTTCTGGAAACACCATATATTTT
CASSFQTSGNTIYF
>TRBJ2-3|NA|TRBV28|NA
TGTGCCAGCAGAAATCCCAGTAGCACAGATACGCAGTATTTT
CASRNPSSTDTQYF